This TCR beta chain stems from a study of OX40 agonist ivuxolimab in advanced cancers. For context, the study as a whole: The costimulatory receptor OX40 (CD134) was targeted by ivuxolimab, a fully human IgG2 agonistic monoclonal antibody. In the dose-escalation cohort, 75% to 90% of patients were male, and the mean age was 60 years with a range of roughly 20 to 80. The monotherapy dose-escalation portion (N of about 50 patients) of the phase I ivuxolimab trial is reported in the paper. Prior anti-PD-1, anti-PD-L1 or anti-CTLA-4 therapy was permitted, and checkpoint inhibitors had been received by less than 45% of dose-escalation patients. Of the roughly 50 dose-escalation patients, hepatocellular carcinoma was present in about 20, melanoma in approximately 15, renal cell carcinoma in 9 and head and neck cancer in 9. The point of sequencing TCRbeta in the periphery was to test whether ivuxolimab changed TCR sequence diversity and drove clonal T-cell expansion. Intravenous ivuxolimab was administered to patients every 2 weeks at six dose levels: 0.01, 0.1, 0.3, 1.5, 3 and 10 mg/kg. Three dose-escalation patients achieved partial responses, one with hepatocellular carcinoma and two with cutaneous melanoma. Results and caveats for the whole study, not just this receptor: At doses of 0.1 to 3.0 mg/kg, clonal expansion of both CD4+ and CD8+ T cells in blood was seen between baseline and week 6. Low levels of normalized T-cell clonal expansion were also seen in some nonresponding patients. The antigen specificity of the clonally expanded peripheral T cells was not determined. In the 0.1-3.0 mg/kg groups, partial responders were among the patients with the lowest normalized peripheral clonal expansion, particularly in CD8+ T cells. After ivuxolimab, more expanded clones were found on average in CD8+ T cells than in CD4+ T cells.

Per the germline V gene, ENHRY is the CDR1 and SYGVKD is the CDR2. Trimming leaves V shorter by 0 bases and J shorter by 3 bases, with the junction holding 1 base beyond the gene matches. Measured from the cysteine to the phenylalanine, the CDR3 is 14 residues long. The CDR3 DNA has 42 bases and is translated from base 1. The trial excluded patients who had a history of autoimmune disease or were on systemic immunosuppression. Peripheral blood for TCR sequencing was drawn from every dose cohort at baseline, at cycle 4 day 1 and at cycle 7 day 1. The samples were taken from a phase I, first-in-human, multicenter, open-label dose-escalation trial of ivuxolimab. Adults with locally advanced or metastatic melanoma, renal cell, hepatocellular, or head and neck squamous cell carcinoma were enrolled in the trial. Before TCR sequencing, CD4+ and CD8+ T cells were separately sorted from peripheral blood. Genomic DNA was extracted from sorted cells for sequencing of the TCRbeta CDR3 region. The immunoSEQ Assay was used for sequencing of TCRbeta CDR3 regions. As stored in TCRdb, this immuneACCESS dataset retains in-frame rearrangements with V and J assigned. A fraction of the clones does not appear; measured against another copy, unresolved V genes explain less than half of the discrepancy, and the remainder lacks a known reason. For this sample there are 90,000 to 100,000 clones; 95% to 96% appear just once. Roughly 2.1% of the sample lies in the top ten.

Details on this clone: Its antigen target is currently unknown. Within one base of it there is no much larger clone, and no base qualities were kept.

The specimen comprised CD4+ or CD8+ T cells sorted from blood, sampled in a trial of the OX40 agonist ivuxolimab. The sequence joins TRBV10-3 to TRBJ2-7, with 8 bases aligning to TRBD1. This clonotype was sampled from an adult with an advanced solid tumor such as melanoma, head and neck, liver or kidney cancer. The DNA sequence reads TGTGCCATCAGTGAGTCAACAGGGGGCTACGAGCAGTACTTC. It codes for CAISESTGGYEQYF.